The clone carrying this T cell receptor (beta chain) was detected a few times. The table came from immunoSEQ multiplex PCR; TCRdb's copy has only in-frame clones and leaves some out. The repertoire holds 77,000 or so clones, with around 83% as singletons. The sample comes from a study of blood T cell repertoires in COVID-19. About the study: The samples span acute and convalescent COVID-19 from the United States, Italy and Spain.

Per the germline V gene, CDR1 is SNHLY and CDR2 is FYNNEI. V lost 7 bases to trimming and J lost 4 bases, with 16 bases between them. The CDR3 extends over 14 amino acids. The source of this sequence is a man in his thirties or forties with COVID-19, enrolled during active disease. Sequencing was performed on peripheral blood. The chain links TRBV2 to TRBJ1-2, with D possibly being TRBD1 (6 bases). CDR3 bases: TGTGCCAGCAAAGTAGGACAGCTGTTCTATGGCTACACCTTC. Its protein product is CASKVGQLFYGYTF.